A single sample gave rise to the 8 T cell receptor beta chains below, sequenced in a study of beta chain features in type 1 diabetes. cDNA synthesis used the whole RNA isolate, giving expressed TCRB sequences. Generated by immunoSEQ multiplex PCR, the TCRdb table keeps only in-frame clones and is missing some. Of under 950,000 clones detected, around a sixth appear once; the ten largest clones hold around 0.02%. Material for sequencing was naive CD4+ T cells from blood. Source of these receptors: a woman aged 18-29 years in good health.

This clone was counted a few times. The V and J genes are TRBV15 and TRBJ2-5; D gene ambiguous. The CDR3 sequence is 14 residues long. Trimming removed 4 bases at V and 5 bases at J, with 14 bases between. The germline gives CDR1 LNHNV, CDR2 YYDKDF (reference sequence). Here the CDR3 DNA reads TGTGCCACCAGCACCTACACCCTTGGCGAGACCCAGTACTTC. Amino acids: CATSTYTLGETQYF.

The rearrangement joins TRBV5-4 to TRBJ2-7; 10 positions agree with TRBD2. V was clipped by 4 bases and J by 3 bases; unmatched bases: 13. The CDR3 runs to 17 residues. Per the germline V gene, CDR1 is SGHNT and CDR2 is YYREEE (reference sequence). CDR3 region: CASSDSSLAGAYYEQYF. The DNA for the CDR3 is TGTGCCAGCAGCGACAGTTCCCTAGCGGGAGCGTACTACGAGCAGTACTTC.

The sample holds a few counts of this clone. The chain uses TRBV29-1 and TRBJ2-3, with D maybe TRBD1 (5 bases). V was trimmed by 6 bases and J by 0 bases, leaving 10 bases between them. The CDR3 has 13 residues. Germline V CDR1 and CDR2: SQVTM, ANQGSEA. CDR3 amino acids: CSVGLGSTDTQYF. The CDR3 nucleotides are TGCAGCGTGGGGCTCGGGAGCACAGATACGCAGTATTTT.

The chain recombines TRBV4-1 with TRBJ1-2; unclear D gene. Trimming left V 0 bases short and J 4 bases short, with 15 bases between. The CDR3 sequence is 16 residues long. Per germline, CDR1 MGHRA and CDR2 YSYEKL. CDR3 sequence reads: CASSQDRSRMGYGYTF. The CDR3 DNA follows: TGCGCCAGCAGCCAAGATCGGTCTCGTATGGGCTATGGCTACACCTTC.

The rearrangement uses TRBV27 and TRBJ1-2; D may be TRBD1 (5 bases). V was shortened by 6 bases and J by 0 bases, with 14 bases between the two germline ends. Per the germline V gene, CDR1 is MNHEY and CDR2 is SMNVEV (reference sequence). The CDR3 is 15 residues long. The CDR3 DNA sequence: TGTGCCAGCAGGGGGGTTAGGGGTTCTAACTATGGCTACACCTTC. Translated: CASRGVRGSNYGYTF.

This clone appeared a few times. The rearrangement uses TRBV5-6 and TRBJ1-1; a weak D match, TRBD1 (6 bases). The germline gives CDR1 SGHDT, CDR2 YYEEEE. V shed 4 bases and J shed 1 base, with 8 bases lying between them. The CDR3 runs 13 residues. CDR3 DNA: TGTGCCAGCAGCAGGACAGCGAACACTGAAGCTTTCTTT. Translation: CASSRTANTEAFF.

In its sample, this clone was seen a few times. Distinct nucleotide sequences in the sample also encode this CDR3. The chain has TRBV19 and TRBJ2-1; D is unclear. This CDR3 is built from 11 residues. Trimming took off 2 bases at V and 10 bases at J, with 6 bases between the two ends. Germline loops: CDR1 LNHDA, CDR2 SQIVND (reference sequence). DNA of the CDR3: TGTGCCAGTAGTATAAGGTCGGAGCAGTTCTTC. It translates to CASSIRSEQFF. The full variable domain, completed using reference TRBV19 and TRBJ2-1, is DGGITQSPKYLFRKEGQNVTLSCEQNLNHDAMYWYRQDPGQGLRLIYYSQIVNDFQKGDIAEGYSVSREKKESFPLTVTSAQKNPTAFYLCASSIRSEQFFGPGTRLTVL.

In this sample, this clone turned up a few times. The chain links TRBV5-1 to TRBJ1-1; 9 bases align to TRBD1. Germline V gene lookup returns CDR1 SGHRS and CDR2 YFSETQ. The CDR3 is 15 amino acids. The J segment lost 3 bases and the V segment lost 3 bases, leaving 6 bases of the junction unmatched. The CDR3 DNA follows: TGCGCCAGCAGCTGGGCTGGACAGGGGTACACTGAAGCTTTCTTT. It translates to CASSWAGQGYTEAFF.